The clone carrying this TCR beta chain showed up many times. Its antigen is undetermined. Unique molecular identifiers were built into the TCRbeta library. TCRdb independently ran MiXCR on the PCR reads; one entry per CDR3 protein. The sample consists of tens of thousands of distinct CDR3 sequences, approximately 7% of them appearing once. Trimming stripped 0 bases from V and 2 bases from J, with 9 bases between. CDR1 SGHKS and CDR2 YYEKEE come from the germline V gene (reference sequence). The CDR3 runs 14 residues. The data belong to a study of T-cell reconstitution after alpha-beta-depleted transplantation in children. General study points: About two months after transplant, alpha-beta T cells reportedly came from several hundred expanded graft clones. When one year had passed after transplant, most T-cell counts and diversity came from newly produced T cells. Where some patients showed high TCRbeta diversity at day 60, it came from recipient T cells and thymic progenitors that had survived.

The receptor was derived from a child under three years old who had a stem cell transplant for acute myeloid leukemia, so the T cells may come from the graft donor. The sequencing here drew on peripheral blood, taken 60 days after TCRalphabeta/CD19-depleted stem cell transplant. This rearrangement joins TRBV5-5 to TRBJ2-7; D gene unclear. The CDR3 nucleotides are TGTGCCAGCAGCTTGGTGGGCCCCACCTACGAGCAGTACTTC. Translated, it gives CASSLVGPTYEQYF.